A selection of T cell receptor beta chains follows, all from one sample in a study of blood T cell repertoires in COVID-19. Clones were sequenced by immunoSEQ multiplex PCR, and TCRdb holds only the in-frame ones, with some missing. The data contain about 300,000 clones, under 90% of them singletons. The sample taken for sequencing was PBMCs or T cells enriched from blood (not recorded which). The source is a woman aged 50 to 65 who had been exposed to COVID-19. CDR3s include the opening cysteine and the closing phenylalanine or tryptophan. D genes are given only for firm matches. Size values are once, few and many counts, or a class for expanded clones, and some rows have none.

v_call	clone_size	d_call	j_call	cdr3_aa	cdr3_nt
TRBV5-1	-	-	TRBJ2-2	CASSPRGFNTGELFF	TGCGCCAGCAGCCCAAGGGGATTTAACACCGGGGAGCTGTTTTTT
TRBV2	-	-	TRBJ1-1	CASSGQSSTEAFF	TGTGCCAGCAGTGGACAGTCCTCCACTGAAGCTTTCTTT
TRBV7-9	once	-	TRBJ1-5	CASSFTGLNQPQHF	TGTGCCAGCAGCTTTACAGGGCTCAATCAGCCCCAGCATTTT
TRBV5-6	-	-	TRBJ1-2	CASSLEQGNYGYTF	TGTGCCAGCAGCTTGGAACAGGGCAACTATGGCTACACCTTC
TRBV5-4	few	TRBD1	TRBJ2-7	CASSKQTGVDEQYF	TGTGCCAGCAGCAAGCAGACAGGGGTCGACGAGCAGTACTTC
TRBV7-8	once	-	TRBJ1-5	CASSPRENSNQPQHF	TGTGCCAGCTCCCCCCGGGAAAATAGCAATCAGCCCCAGCATTTT
TRBV25-1	-	-	TRBJ1-3	CASSELRQSSGNTIYF	TGTGCCAGCAGTGAATTGCGACAGAGCTCTGGAAACACCATATATTTT
TRBV11-3	-	-	TRBJ1-1	CASSQDSLNTEAFF	TGTGCCAGCAGCCAGGACAGTCTGAACACTGAAGCTTTCTTT
TRBV6-5	-	-	TRBJ2-5	CASGSRQETQYF	TGTGCCAGCGGGTCCAGGCAAGAGACCCAGTACTTC
TRBV3-1/TRBV3-2	-	-	TRBJ1-1	CASSQDGWRATEAFF	TGTGCCAGCAGCCAAGATGGTTGGAGGGCCACTGAAGCTTTCTTT
TRBV5-1	-	TRBD1	TRBJ2-3	CASSVQGALGTDTQYF	TGCGCCAGCAGCGTACAGGGGGCGTTGGGCACAGATACGCAGTATTTT
TRBV9	-	-	TRBJ2-7	CASSVGAGWPFDYEQYF	TGTGCCAGCAGCGTAGGGGCGGGGTGGCCTTTTGACTACGAGCAGTACTTC
TRBV28	-	-	TRBJ2-1	CASSPTPPKGYEQFF	TGTGCCAGCAGTCCGACTCCCCCGAAGGGGTATGAGCAGTTCTTC
TRBV5-1	-	-	TRBJ1-1	CASSLRGATEAFF	TGCGCCAGCAGCTTAAGGGGCGCCACTGAAGCTTTCTTT
TRBV10-3	-	-	TRBJ2-3	CAISESILAADTQYF	TGTGCCATCAGTGAGTCGATATTGGCTGCCGATACGCAGTATTTT
TRBV6-5	-	TRBD1	TRBJ1-2	CASGPGQGYGYTF	TGTGCCAGCGGACCGGGACAGGGGTATGGCTACACCTTC
TRBV7-2	-	TRBD1	TRBJ1-2	CASSFEGGGYGYTF	TGTGCCAGCAGCTTCGAAGGGGGCGGGTATGGCTACACCTTC
TRBV5-1	-	TRBD1	TRBJ2-7	CASSIGQGADQTYEQYF	TGCGCCAGCAGCATAGGACAGGGGGCGGATCAGACCTACGAGCAGTACTTC
TRBV5-1	-	-	TRBJ1-5	CASSVDGQGGQPQHF	TGCGCCAGCAGCGTCGATGGCCAGGGAGGTCAGCCCCAGCATTTT
TRBV7-8	few	-	TRBJ1-6	CASSLDRASPLHF	TGTGCCAGCAGCTTAGACAGGGCTTCACCCCTCCACTTT
TRBV5-8	few	TRBD1	TRBJ2-7	CASSLQGDPYEQYF	TGTGCCAGCAGCTTACAGGGGGATCCCTACGAGCAGTACTTC
TRBV28	-	-	TRBJ1-5	CASSLRGAAQPQHF	TGTGCCAGCAGTTTACGGGGGGCGGCTCAGCCCCAGCATTTT
TRBV6-2/TRBV6-3	-	-	TRBJ1-1	CASSSTGANTEAFF	TGTGCCAGCAGTTCGACAGGTGCAAACACTGAAGCTTTCTTT
TRBV7-6	-	-	TRBJ1-1	CASSTNRARDPFF	TGTGCCAGCAGCACAAACAGGGCCCGAGACCCTTTCTTT
TRBV19	-	TRBD1	TRBJ2-7	CASMAQGAGLYEQYF	TGTGCCAGTATGGCTCAGGGGGCTGGGCTCTACGAGCAGTACTTC
TRBV2	once	TRBD2	TRBJ2-3	CASSGTSGSTDTQYF	TGTGCCAGCAGTGGAACTAGCGGTAGCACAGATACGCAGTATTTT
TRBV18	-	TRBD2	TRBJ2-1	CASLAGGPGNEQFF	TGTGCCAGCCTAGCGGGGGGGCCCGGCAATGAGCAGTTCTTC
TRBV5-1	-	-	TRBJ2-2	CASSPLVEGGELFF	TGCGCCAGCAGCCCTCTAGTCGAGGGCGGGGAGCTGTTTTTT
TRBV18	-	-	TRBJ1-6	CASSPTGGGMYNSPLHF	TGTGCCAGCTCACCAACTGGAGGTGGGATGTATAATTCACCCCTCCACTTT
TRBV4-2	-	TRBD2	TRBJ2-1	CASSQESWRGGPVGEQFF	TGTGCCAGCAGCCAAGAGTCCTGGCGGGGGGGGCCAGTGGGTGAGCAGTTCTTC
TRBV5-1	-	TRBD2	TRBJ2-7	CASSLVAGSNEQYF	TGCGCCAGCAGCTTGGTAGCGGGGAGCAACGAGCAGTACTTC
TRBV9	-	TRBD2	TRBJ2-3	CASSGKAGAITDTQYF	TGTGCCAGCAGCGGAAAAGCGGGGGCCATCACAGATACGCAGTATTTT
TRBV5-1	-	TRBD1	TRBJ1-2	CASSLMGTGAPNYGYTF	TGCGCCAGCAGCTTGATGGGGACAGGCGCCCCTAACTATGGCTACACCTTC
TRBV5-1	-	TRBD1	TRBJ2-7	CASSADNQGAGEQYF	TGCGCCAGCAGCGCCGACAATCAGGGGGCTGGGGAGCAGTACTTC
TRBV2	once	-	TRBJ2-2	CASRTMGYTGELFF	TGTGCCAGCAGGACCATGGGCTACACCGGGGAGCTGTTTTTT
TRBV5-1	-	TRBD2	TRBJ2-1	CASSGASGGGSYNEQFF	TGCGCCAGCAGCGGTGCTAGCGGGGGGGGTTCCTACAATGAGCAGTTCTTC
TRBV19	-	TRBD2	TRBJ2-4	CASRWREGLNGIQYF	TGTGCCAGTAGATGGCGGGAGGGGCTCAATGGCATTCAGTACTTC